This T cell receptor (beta chain) was sequenced during a study of cytomegalovirus exposure and HLA in healthy donors. Looking at the study overall: HLA-typed donors were the source of 80 million to 90 million unique TCRs, which an early data release held.

As concerns this clone: Its target is not known.

CDR3 length: 14 residues. The germline CDR1 and CDR2 sequences are SGHTA and FQGNSA. V lost 7 bases and J lost 6, with 18 bases in between. Study results and limitations: Later on, a genetic analysis was performed. It linked a missense variant in DCLRE1C with V- and J-gene trimming of TCR beta. It was 150 to 200 TCR beta chains that were listed as cytomegalovirus-associated. Despite most TCR sequences being rare, some public TCRs occurred in many donors.

In the PCR, 60 Vbeta and 13 Jbeta primers were used. TCRdb's table, derived via immunoSEQ multiplex PCR, lists solely in-frame clones and lacks some. This sample has about 67,000 clones, with approximately 67% found just once. The origin of this receptor is a woman in her twenties or thirties in good health and CMV-seronegative. Material: PBMCs. V is TRBV7-2 and J is TRBJ1-2; TRBD1 is a possible D gene (5 bases). CDR3 coding DNA: TGTGCCAGCAAGACCCAGGGAGGGAGTAATGGCTACACCTTC. Its translation: CASKTQGGSNGYTF.